The 28 T cell receptor beta chains reported below all come from one sample, sequenced in a study of Ad26.COV2.S vaccination and SARS-CoV-2 variants. Libraries were prepared by immunoSEQ multiplex PCR; TCRdb keeps only in-frame clonotypes and omits some of them. The sample yields more than 150,000 clones, approximately 88% seen once. Sequenced material: peripheral blood, taken after recovery from COVID-19. The receptors were gathered from a human donor who had recovered from COVID-19.

In its sample, this clone was seen once. The chain has TRBV4-1 and TRBJ2-7; 7 nucleotides match TRBD1. The CDR3 spans 14 residues. Germline V gene lookup returns CDR1 MGHRA and CDR2 YSYEKL. V lost 4 bases to trimming and J lost 2 bases; unmatched junction nucleotides: 5. The CDR3 sequence: CASSRGTVPYEQYF. CDR3 bases: TGCGCCAGCAGCCGTGGGACAGTACCCTACGAGCAGTACTTC.

The genes are TRBV18 and TRBJ1-1; D uncertain. The CDR3 has 12 residues. Per the germline V gene, CDR1 is KGHSH and CDR2 is LQKENI. Deletions cut 3 bases from V and 1 base from J, with 3 bases between. The chain's CDR3 is CASSPTNTEAFF. As DNA, the CDR3 is TGTGCCAGCTCACCGACGAACACTGAAGCTTTCTTT.

This chain uses TRBV4-1 with TRBJ2-1; no clear D. The CDR3 covers 13 residues. Germline assignment: CDR1 MGHRA and CDR2 YSYEKL. V shed 1 base and J shed 4 bases, with 5 bases lying between them. CDR3 loop: CASSQGVYNEQFF. CDR3 nucleotide sequence: TGCGCCAGCAGCCAAGGGGTTTACAATGAGCAGTTCTTC.

V usage is TRBV5-4 and J usage is TRBJ2-7; TRBD1 might be the D (6 bases). Trimming pared 4 bases from V and 3 bases from J, leaving 11 bases between. CDR1 and CDR2 from the germline V gene are SGHNT and YYREEE (reference sequence). CDR3 length: 13 residues. The CDR3 DNA is TGTGCCAGCAGCCGGGGACATAACTACGAGCAGTACTTC. Protein product: CASSRGHNYEQYF.

This clone has only one observation. The chain is built from TRBV18 and TRBJ2-2; 7 nucleotides match TRBD1. CDR3 length equals 16 residues. Per germline, CDR1 KGHSH and CDR2 LQKENI. V shed 3 bases, J shed 6 bases, and the junction held 10 bases outside the gene matches. CDR3 sequence: CASSPPGQFDSGELFF. CDR3 DNA sequence: TGTGCCAGCTCACCGCCGGGACAGTTCGATTCCGGGGAGCTGTTTTTT. Full variable domain (rest looked up from reference TRBV18 and TRBJ2-2): NAGVMQNPRHLVRRRGQEARLRCSPMKGHSHVYWYRQLPEEGLKFMVYLQKENIIDESGMPKERFSAEFPKEGPSILRIQQVVRGDSAAYFCASSPPGQFDSGELFFGEGSRLTVL.

CDR3 region: CASSFTGRSEAFF. The CDR3 DNA reads as TGTGCCAGCAGCTTTACAGGGCGAAGTGAAGCTTTCTTT. The rearrangement uses TRBV9 and TRBJ1-1, with D tentatively TRBD1 (6 bases). V gave up 4 bases and J gave up 7 bases, with 14 bases separating them. The CDR3 totals 13 residues. Germline V gene data show CDR1 as SGDLS and CDR2 as YYNGEE.

The chain joins TRBV14 to TRBJ1-4; D ambiguous. Germline CDR1 reads SGHDN; CDR2 reads FVKESK. V lost 2 bases and J lost 2, with 12 bases in between. This CDR3 has 16 residues. CDR3 residues: CASSQSRRVTNEKLFF. In DNA, the CDR3 is TGTGCCAGCAGCCAATCGCGGAGGGTGACTAATGAAAAACTGTTTTTT.

Worth noting for this clone: This sample includes further DNA sequences coding for the same CDR3. The genes are TRBV5-4 and TRBJ1-1, with D tentatively TRBD1 (6 bases). Trimming pared 1 base from V and 4 bases from J, leaving 8 bases between. This CDR3 spans 13 amino acids. CDR1 and CDR2 from the germline V gene are SGHNT and YYREEE (reference sequence). The CDR3 DNA reads TGTGCCAGCAGCTTGAAGGGGGGCACTGAAGCTTTCTTT. Its translation: CASSLKGGTEAFF.

V is TRBV29-1 and J is TRBJ1-1, with a tentative D call TRBD1 (5 bases). Germline V gives CDR1 SQVTM, CDR2 ANQGSEA. V was trimmed by 5 bases and J by 1 base, leaving 17 bases between them. CDR3 length equals 15 residues. The CDR3 reads CSVPLRDPTNTEAFF. Written as DNA, the CDR3 is TGCAGCGTTCCTCTCCGGGACCCCACGAACACTGAAGCTTTCTTT.

Of note for this clone: The sample contains more than one DNA sequence encoding this CDR3. J is TRBJ1-2 and V is TRBV5-6; no reliable D call. The CDR3 loop spans 13 amino acids. Between the trimmed V and J ends, which lost 0 bases and 4 bases, there was a span of 7 bases. The germline V gene has CDR1 SGHDT and CDR2 YYEEEE. The CDR3 DNA is TGTGCCAGCAGCTTGGGCGGAGGCTATGGCTACACCTTC. Its translation: CASSLGGGYGYTF. Looking up the rest from reference TRBV5-6 and TRBJ1-2 gives the full variable domain: DAGVTQSPTHLIKTRGQQVTLRCSPKSGHDTVSWYQQALGQGPQFIFQYYEEEERQRGNFPDRFSGHQFPNYSSELNVNALLLGDSALYLCASSLGGGYGYTFGSGTRLTVV.

The chain employs TRBV6-5 and TRBJ2-2, with D perhaps given as TRBD1 or TRBD2 (5 bases each). The CDR3 is 15 amino acids. Trimming removed 7 bases from V and 2 bases from J, with 14 bases in between. Germline lookup yields CDR1 MNHEY and CDR2 SVGAGI. CDR3: CASTDWDGNTGELFF. The CDR3 DNA is TGTGCCAGCACCGATTGGGACGGCAACACCGGGGAGCTGTTTTTT.

V and J are TRBV5-6 and TRBJ2-5, with 9 bases that match TRBD2. Trimming cost V 3 bases and J 2 bases; bases outside gene matches: 5. There are 15 residues in the CDR3. Germline CDR1 SGHDT, CDR2 YYEEEE. CDR3 nucleotides: TGTGCCAGCAGCTCCTCTAGCGGGAATCAAGAGACCCAGTACTTC. This codes for CASSSSSGNQETQYF.

This chain connects TRBV6-5 to TRBJ2-1; D call uncertain. Trimming pared 2 bases from V and 7 bases from J, leaving 6 bases between. Germline V gives CDR1 MNHEY, CDR2 SVGAGI. The CDR3 extends over 12 amino acids. The CDR3 sequence is CASSYLGNEQFF. CDR3 nucleotide sequence: TGTGCCAGCAGTTACCTGGGGAATGAGCAGTTCTTC.

This clone was picked up one time. The chain uses TRBV20-1 and TRBJ1-1, with 8 bases matching TRBD1. The CDR3 extends over 11 amino acids. With V trimmed by 3 bases and J by 11 bases, 5 bases remained unmatched. Germline CDR1 is DFQATT and CDR2 is SNEGSKA (reference sequence). For the CDR3, the DNA is TGCAGTGCTAGTGACAGGGACAGGGCTTTCTTT. Its translation: CSASDRDRAFF.

The chain uses TRBV19 and TRBJ2-7; TRBD1 aligns across 7 bases. This CDR3 is built from 13 residues. V lost 5 bases and J lost 4; bases outside the gene matches: 5. Germline loops: CDR1 LNHDA, CDR2 SQIVND (reference sequence). In nucleotides, the CDR3 is TGTGCCAGTAGTTCCGGGACAGCTTACGAGCAGTACTTC. Protein: CASSSGTAYEQYF.

The rearrangement links TRBV19 to TRBJ2-3; 7 bases line up with TRBD1. Trimming removed 6 bases from V and 4 bases from J; junction bases left unmatched: 13. The length of the CDR3 is 16 residues. CDR1 and CDR2 from the germline V gene are LNHDA and SQIVND (reference sequence). The CDR3 spells CASSPLRDSSADTQYF. Written as DNA, the CDR3 is TGTGCCAGTAGCCCCCTCCGGGACAGTAGTGCAGATACGCAGTATTTT.

The rearrangement joins TRBV18 to TRBJ1-3; 7 bases fit TRBD1. Germline V CDR1 and CDR2: KGHSH, LQKENI. Trimming cost V 2 bases and J 0 bases; bases outside gene matches: 4. The CDR3 has 16 residues. The DNA of the CDR3 is TGTGCCAGCTCACCAAGTCCAGGGGGCTCTGGAAACACCATATATTTT. Residues: CASSPSPGGSGNTIYF.

The chain has TRBV18 and TRBJ1-1; tentative D call: TRBD1 (5 bases). CDR3 length: 13 residues. Germline lookup yields CDR1 KGHSH and CDR2 LQKENI. V lost 2 bases and J 10 bases, leaving 14 bases between the germline ends. For the CDR3, the DNA is TGTGCCAGCTCACCAGACGGGGGGTTGACAGCTTTCTTT. Its translation is CASSPDGGLTAFF.

V gene TRBV2 combines with J gene TRBJ1-5; D remains unclear. The CDR3 has 14 amino acids. CDR1 and CDR2 from the germline V gene are SNHLY and FYNNEI. Trimming cost V 2 bases and J 7 bases, with 12 bases left between them. The CDR3 region has the DNA TGTGCCAGCAGTGAAAGTAGGGTTGGGCAGCCCCAGCATTTT. This encodes CASSESRVGQPQHF.

The chain uses TRBV7-2 and TRBJ1-4, with D hard to call. Looked up from germline, CDR1 is SGHTA and CDR2 is FQGNSA. This CDR3 has 14 amino acids. The germline V and J ends were trimmed by 3 bases and 4 bases, with 9 bases remaining between them. The CDR3 DNA reads as TGTGCCAGCAGCTTCCAGGCTTTTAATGAAAAACTGTTTTTT. It specifies CASSFQAFNEKLFF.

The V gene is TRBV30, the J gene TRBJ1-2; D uncertain. V lost 0 bases and J lost 2, with 1 base in between. Germline assignment: CDR1 GTSNPN and CDR2 SVGIG (reference sequence). CDR3 length: 11 amino acids. DNA of the CDR3: TGTGCCTGGAGTGTAAACTATGGCTACACCTTC. Translating gives CAWSVNYGYTF.

The chain combines TRBV7-9 with TRBJ2-7; D gene ambiguous. The V end lost 4 bases, the J end lost 0 bases, and 13 bases lay between the germline ends. The CDR3 loop spans 15 amino acids. Germline lookup yields CDR1 SEHNR and CDR2 FQNEAQ (reference sequence). The CDR3 sequence is CASSSPAGFSYEQYF. CDR3 nucleotides: TGTGCCAGCAGCTCCCCCGCCGGTTTCTCCTACGAGCAGTACTTC. Based on the CDR3 plus reference TRBV7-9 and TRBJ2-7, the full variable domain is DTGVSQNPRHKITKRGQNVTFRCDPISEHNRLYWYRQTLGQGPEFLTYFQNEAQLEKSRLLSDRFSAERPKGSFSTLEIQRTEQGDSAMYLCASSSPAGFSYEQYFGPGTRLTVT.

The chain combines TRBV7-6 with TRBJ2-5; 13 bases are shared with TRBD2. The V segment lost 2 bases and the J segment 5 bases; nucleotides outside the gene matches: 5. There are 16 residues in the CDR3. Per germline, CDR1 SGHVS and CDR2 FNYEAQ. CDR3 nucleotide sequence: TGTGCCAGCAGCTTATCTACTAGCGGGGGGGTTGAGACCCAGTACTTC. Translated: CASSLSTSGGVETQYF.

The V gene is TRBV7-9, the J gene TRBJ2-5, with D perhaps TRBD1 or TRBD2 (5 bases each). The length of the CDR3 is 14 residues. V was trimmed by 4 bases and J by 2 bases, leaving 11 bases between them. From germline, CDR1 is SEHNR and CDR2 FQNEAQ (reference sequence). The CDR3 protein is CASSSGLAQETQYF. Here the CDR3 DNA reads TGTGCCAGCAGCTCGGGGCTAGCTCAAGAGACCCAGTACTTC. Full variable domain (remainder filled in from reference TRBV7-9 and TRBJ2-5): DTGVSQNPRHKITKRGQNVTFRCDPISEHNRLYWYRQTLGQGPEFLTYFQNEAQLEKSRLLSDRFSAERPKGSFSTLEIQRTEQGDSAMYLCASSSGLAQETQYFGPGTRLLVL.

This chain links TRBV2 with TRBJ2-5; 11 bases fit TRBD2. There are 17 residues in the CDR3. CDR1 is SNHLY and CDR2 is FYNNEI in the germline V gene. With V trimmed by 0 bases and J by 5 bases, 8 bases remained unmatched. The CDR3 DNA sequence: TGTGCCAGCAGTGAAGCGCTGGTAGCGGGAGGGAGGGAGACCCAGTACTTC. Amino acid sequence: CASSEALVAGGRETQYF.

The chain uses TRBV4-1 and TRBJ1-1, with a possible D match to TRBD1 (5 bases). This CDR3 has 16 residues. Trimming removed 3 bases from V and 4 bases from J, with 18 bases in between. Germline assignment: CDR1 MGHRA and CDR2 YSYEKL. The CDR3 reads CASSQFEGQGFTEAFF. CDR3 nucleotide sequence: TGCGCCAGCAGCCAGTTCGAAGGGCAGGGCTTCACTGAAGCTTTCTTT.

The rearrangement links TRBV30 to TRBJ1-2; D gene unclear. The ends were cut back, 2 bases at V and 2 bases at J, with 12 bases in the middle. The germline CDR1 and CDR2 sequences are GTSNPN and SVGIG (reference sequence). The CDR3 has 14 amino acids. CDR3 sequence (DNA): TGTGCCTGGAGTAAGAAGGGCCCCAACTATGGCTACACCTTC. Translated, it gives CAWSKKGPNYGYTF.

The rearrangement links TRBV7-8 to TRBJ2-2; 10 bases line up with TRBD1. The V gene's germline CDR1 is SGHVS and CDR2 FQNEAQ. With 4 bases clipped from V and 9 bases from J, the junction kept 5 bases outside the gene matches. The CDR3 has 14 residues. CDR3 in amino acids: CASSSRTGGRELFF. The CDR3 coding sequence is TGTGCCAGCAGCTCTCGGACAGGGGGTCGGGAGCTGTTTTTT.